This paragraph covers one TCR beta chain sequence. Antigen: not known. This specimen comes from a study of radiation and T cells in renal cell carcinoma. Whole-study context: Nephrectomy followed 15 Gy stereotactic body radiation by 4 weeks. Study conclusions and caveats: Top tumor clonotypes rose in blood 2 weeks post-radiation, then contracted.

Libraries were prepared by immunoSEQ multiplex PCR; TCRdb keeps only in-frame clonotypes and omits some of them. This table has roughly 150,000 clones, around 90% appearing once. Time point meaning: blood 2 weeks post-SBRT. Described treatment: 15 Gy SBRT to primary tumor, nephrectomy 4 weeks later. The patient's renal cell carcinoma had clear cell pathology. This CDR3 contains 18 residues. Germline CDR1 reads SGHTA; CDR2 reads FQGNSA. Between the trimmed V and J ends, which lost 1 base and 0 bases, there was a span of 15 bases. The V call is TRBV7-2, the J call TRBJ1-4, with unresolved D. The specimen comprised blood, sampled from a patient whose treatment included radiotherapy and nephrectomy. The source is a woman aged 45-65 years with renal cell carcinoma. The CDR3 here is CASSLGLGMATTNEKLFF. The CDR3 nucleotides are TGTGCCAGCAGCTTAGGGCTTGGTATGGCGACAACTAATGAAAAACTGTTTTTT.